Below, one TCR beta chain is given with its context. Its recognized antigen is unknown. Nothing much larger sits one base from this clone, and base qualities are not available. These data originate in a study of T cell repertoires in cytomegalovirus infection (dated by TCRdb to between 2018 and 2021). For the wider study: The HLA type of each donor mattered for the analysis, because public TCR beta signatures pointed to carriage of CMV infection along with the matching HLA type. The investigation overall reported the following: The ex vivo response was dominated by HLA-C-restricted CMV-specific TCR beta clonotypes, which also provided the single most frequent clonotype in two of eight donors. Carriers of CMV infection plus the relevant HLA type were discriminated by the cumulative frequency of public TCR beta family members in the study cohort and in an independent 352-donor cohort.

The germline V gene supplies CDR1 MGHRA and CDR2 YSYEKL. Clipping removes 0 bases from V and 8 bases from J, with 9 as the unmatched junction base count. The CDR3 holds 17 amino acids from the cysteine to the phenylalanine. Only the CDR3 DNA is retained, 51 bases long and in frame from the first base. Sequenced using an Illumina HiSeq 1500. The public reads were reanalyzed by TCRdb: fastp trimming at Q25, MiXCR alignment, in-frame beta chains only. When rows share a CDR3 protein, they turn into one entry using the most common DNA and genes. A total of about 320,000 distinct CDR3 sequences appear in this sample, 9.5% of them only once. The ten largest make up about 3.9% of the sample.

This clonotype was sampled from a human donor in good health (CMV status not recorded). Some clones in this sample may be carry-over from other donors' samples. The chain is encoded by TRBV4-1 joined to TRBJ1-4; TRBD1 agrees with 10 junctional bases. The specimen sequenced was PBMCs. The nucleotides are TGCGCCAGCAGCCAAGACCTGACCGGGACAGGGGAGGAAAAACTGTTTTTT. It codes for CASSQDLTGTGEEKLFF.